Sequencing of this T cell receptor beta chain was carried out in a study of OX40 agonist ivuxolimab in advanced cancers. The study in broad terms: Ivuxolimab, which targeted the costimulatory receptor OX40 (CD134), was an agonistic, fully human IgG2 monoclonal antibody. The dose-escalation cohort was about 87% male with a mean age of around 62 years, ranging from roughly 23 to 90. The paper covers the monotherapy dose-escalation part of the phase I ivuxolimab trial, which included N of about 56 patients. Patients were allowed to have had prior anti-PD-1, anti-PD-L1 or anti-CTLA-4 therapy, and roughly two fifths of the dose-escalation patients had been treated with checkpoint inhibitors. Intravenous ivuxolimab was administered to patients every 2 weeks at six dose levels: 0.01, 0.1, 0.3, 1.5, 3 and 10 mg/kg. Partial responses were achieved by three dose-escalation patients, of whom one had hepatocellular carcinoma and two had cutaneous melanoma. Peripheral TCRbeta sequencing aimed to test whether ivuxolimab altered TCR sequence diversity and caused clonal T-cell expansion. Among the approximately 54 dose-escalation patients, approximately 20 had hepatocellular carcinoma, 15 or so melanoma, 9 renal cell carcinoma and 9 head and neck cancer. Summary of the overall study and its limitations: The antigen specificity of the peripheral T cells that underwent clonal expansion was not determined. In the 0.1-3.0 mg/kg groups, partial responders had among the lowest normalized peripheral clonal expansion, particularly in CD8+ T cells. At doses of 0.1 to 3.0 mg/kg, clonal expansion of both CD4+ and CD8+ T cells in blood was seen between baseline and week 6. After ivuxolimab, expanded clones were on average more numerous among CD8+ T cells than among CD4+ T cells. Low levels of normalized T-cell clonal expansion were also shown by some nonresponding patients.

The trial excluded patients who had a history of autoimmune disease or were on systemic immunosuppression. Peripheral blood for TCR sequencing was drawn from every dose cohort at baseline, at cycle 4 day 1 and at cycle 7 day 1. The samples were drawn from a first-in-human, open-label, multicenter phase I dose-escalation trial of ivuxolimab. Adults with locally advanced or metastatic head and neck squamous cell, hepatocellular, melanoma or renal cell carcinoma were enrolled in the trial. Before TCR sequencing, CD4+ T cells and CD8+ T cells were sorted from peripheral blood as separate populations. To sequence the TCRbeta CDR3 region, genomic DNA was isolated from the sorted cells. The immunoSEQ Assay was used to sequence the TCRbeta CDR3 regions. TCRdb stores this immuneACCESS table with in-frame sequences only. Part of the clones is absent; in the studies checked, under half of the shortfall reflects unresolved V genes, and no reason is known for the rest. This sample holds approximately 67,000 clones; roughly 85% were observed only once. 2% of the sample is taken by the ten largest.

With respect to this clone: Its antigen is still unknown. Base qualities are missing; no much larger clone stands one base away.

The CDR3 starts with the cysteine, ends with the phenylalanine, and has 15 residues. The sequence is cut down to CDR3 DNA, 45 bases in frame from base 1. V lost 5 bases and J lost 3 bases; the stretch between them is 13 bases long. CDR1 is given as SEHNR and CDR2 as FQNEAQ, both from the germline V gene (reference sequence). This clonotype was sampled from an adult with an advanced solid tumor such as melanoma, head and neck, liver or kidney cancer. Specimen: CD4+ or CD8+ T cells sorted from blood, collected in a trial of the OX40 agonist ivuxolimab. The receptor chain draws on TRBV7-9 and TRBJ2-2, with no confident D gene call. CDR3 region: CASSRPQVDTGELFF. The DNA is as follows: TGTGCCAGCAGCCGCCCCCAGGTGGACACCGGGGAGCTGTTTTTT.